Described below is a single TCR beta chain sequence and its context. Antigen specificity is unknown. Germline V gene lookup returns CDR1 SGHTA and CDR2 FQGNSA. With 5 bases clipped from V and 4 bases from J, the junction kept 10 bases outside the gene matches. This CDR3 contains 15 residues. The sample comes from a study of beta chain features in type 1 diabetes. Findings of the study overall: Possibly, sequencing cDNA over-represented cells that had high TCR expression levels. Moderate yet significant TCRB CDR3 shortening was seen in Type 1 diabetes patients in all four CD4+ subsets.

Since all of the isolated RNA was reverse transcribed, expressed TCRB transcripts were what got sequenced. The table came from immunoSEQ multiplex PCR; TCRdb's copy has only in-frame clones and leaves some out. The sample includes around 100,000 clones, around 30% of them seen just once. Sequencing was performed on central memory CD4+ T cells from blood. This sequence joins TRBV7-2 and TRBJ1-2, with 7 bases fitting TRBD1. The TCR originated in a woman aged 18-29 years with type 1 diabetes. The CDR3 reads CASSPRQGFGYGYTF. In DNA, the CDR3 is TGTGCCAGCAGCCCAAGACAGGGTTTCGGCTATGGCTACACCTTC.